This T cell receptor beta chain was sequenced in a study of blood T cell repertoires in COVID-19. Study information: Samples taken during acute and convalescent COVID-19 were collected in the United States, Italy and Spain. T cells, B-cell-depleted T cells, or PBMCs provided the cDNA or gDNA that served as material.

Repertoires were generated with immunoSEQ multiplex PCR, while TCRdb's copy carries only in-frame clones and drops some. This sample has approximately 470,000 clones, with roughly 85% found just once. The CDR3 covers 14 residues. V lost 4 bases to trimming and J lost 4 bases, with 13 bases between them. CDR1 is KGHSH and CDR2 is LQKENI in the germline V gene. Sequencing used peripheral blood. This chain links TRBV18 with TRBJ1-2, with D unclear. This receptor was identified in a human donor in a cohort sampled during active COVID-19. The DNA of the CDR3 is TGTGCCAGCTCACGCCAGGAAACCGCCTATGGCTACACCTTC. Protein: CASSRQETAYGYTF.